The 20 T cell receptor beta chains listed next were all sequenced from one sample in a study of blood T cells in healthy people across ages. A J-beta primer mix and a sample-barcoded 5' primer were used in a second PCR of roughly 6 to 11 cycles. A single record per CDR3 protein comes from TCRdb applying MiXCR to the 5' RACE reads. Found here are 1.2 million to 1.5 million distinct CDR3 sequences, around two fifths of them singletons; the top ten hold approximately 7.9%. The sample consisted of blood. These TCRs come from a woman between 18 and 29 years old in good health.

J is TRBJ1-1 and V is TRBV10-3; no definite D call. V was pared by 10 bases and J by 6 bases, with 24 bases between. The CDR3 runs to 15 residues. Germline V gene sequence: CDR1 ENHRY, CDR2 SYGVKD. The CDR3 protein is CANPSNGTGSAEAFF. The CDR3 region has the DNA TGTGCCAACCCCAGCAACGGAACTGGGAGCGCTGAAGCTTTCTTT.

A few counts support this clonotype. The CDR3 sequence is CASSPVGEGIKETQYF. CDR3 in DNA: TGTGCCAGCAGCCCAGTTGGGGAGGGGATAAAAGAGACCCAGTACTTC. The V and J genes are TRBV4-2 and TRBJ2-5; 7 bases line up with TRBD2. Germline values: CDR1 LGHNA, CDR2 YNFKEQ. CDR3 length equals 16 residues. After removal of 4 bases from V and 3 bases from J, the junction contained 11 bases not matched to a gene.

This clonotype was observed many times. V is TRBV4-1 and J is TRBJ2-4, with D unclear. The V end was cut by 4 bases, the J end by 5 bases, with 15 bases between. Germline V gives CDR1 MGHRA, CDR2 YSYEKL. The CDR3 has 15 amino acids. The CDR3 nucleotides are TGCGCCAGCAGCCCTACCAGATCCCCCCAAAACATTCAGTACTTC. It is translated as CASSPTRSPQNIQYF.

The V gene is TRBV12-3 or TRBV12-4, the J gene TRBJ2-5; possible D gene TRBD2, 6 bases. The CDR3 runs 15 residues. V lost 6 bases and J lost 2, with 16 bases in between. CDR3 residues: CASRRHGGYQETQYF. CDR3 nucleotides: TGTGCCAGCAGACGCCACGGGGGTTATCAAGAGACCCAGTACTTC.

The genes are TRBV24-1 and TRBJ2-1; possibly TRBD2 for D (6 bases). Germline CDR1 KGHDR, CDR2 SFDVKD. V lost 4 bases and J 8 bases, leaving 17 bases between the germline ends. This CDR3 comprises 15 residues. CDR3 region: CATSDRDSPDHEQFF. The CDR3 DNA follows: TGTGCCACCAGTGACCGGGACTCCCCAGACCATGAGCAGTTCTTC.

The rearrangement joins TRBV20-1 to TRBJ2-6; TRBD1 might be the D (6 bases). V gave up 3 bases and J gave up 2 bases, with 11 bases separating them. Germline CDR1 reads DFQATT; CDR2 reads SNEGSKA (reference sequence). This CDR3 contains 15 residues. The CDR3 DNA reads as TGCAGTGCTAGGGGGGCAGGAACTGGGGCCAACGTCCTGACTTTC. Residues: CSARGAGTGANVLTF.

This clonotype showed up just a few times. The chain recombines TRBV5-1 with TRBJ2-3; D is unclear. Trimming left V 4 bases short and J 6 bases short, with 9 bases between. The V gene's germline CDR1 is SGHRS and CDR2 YFSETQ. This CDR3 region has 12 residues. CDR3 bases: TGCGCCAGCAGCCCCCATCGCGATACGCAGTATTTT. It specifies CASSPHRDTQYF.

This clonotype was seen a few times. The CDR3 nucleotides read TGTGCCAGCAGTACCCCGGGACAGGGGTTCGATGGCTACACCTTC. Its protein is CASSTPGQGFDGYTF. This chain connects TRBV6-5 to TRBJ1-2; TRBD1 aligns across 10 bases. This CDR3 is built from 15 residues. From germline, CDR1 is MNHEY and CDR2 SVGAGI. The V and J ends lost 5 bases and 6 bases, in that order; junction bases with no gene match: 9.

This clonotype came up a few times. The chain joins TRBV3-1 to TRBJ2-7; TRBD1 is a possible D gene (6 bases). Trimming removed 2 bases at V and 5 bases at J, with 16 bases between. Germline V gives CDR1 LGHDT, CDR2 YNNKEL (reference sequence). CDR3 length: 15 amino acids. CDR3 in amino acids: CASSQRQATVNEQYF. The CDR3 DNA sequence: TGTGCCAGCAGCCAACGACAGGCAACGGTGAACGAGCAGTACTTC.

This clonotype was detected a few times. The chain carries TRBV25-1 and TRBJ2-1, with D maybe TRBD2 (5 bases). In germline, CDR1 is MGHDK, CDR2 SYGVNS. V lost 7 bases to trimming and J lost 6 bases, with 7 bases between them. The CDR3 has 11 residues. The CDR3 loop reads CASTSGNEQFF. CDR3 DNA sequence: TGTGCCAGCACCAGCGGCAATGAGCAGTTCTTC.

This sequence joins TRBV7-8 and TRBJ2-7, with D perhaps matching TRBD1 or TRBD2 (5 bases each). CDR1 and CDR2 (germline): SGHVS, FQNEAQ. There are 15 residues in the CDR3. V lost 5 bases, J lost 3 bases, and 17 bases lay in between. CDR3 region: CASSAPEGINYEQYF. The CDR3 DNA reads as TGTGCCAGCAGCGCACCTGAGGGGATCAACTACGAGCAGTACTTC.

This clonotype was observed many times. The DNA of the CDR3 is TGTGCCAGCAGCACCGGGACACACTACGAGCAGTACTTC. As protein: CASSTGTHYEQYF. The chain links TRBV11-2 to TRBJ2-7, with D possibly TRBD1 on 6 matching bases. V gave up 5 bases and J gave up 3 bases, with 11 bases separating them. CDR1 and CDR2 (germline): SGHAT, FQNNGV. The CDR3 contains 13 residues.

The chain links TRBV29-1 to TRBJ2-7; TRBD1 is a possible D gene (6 bases). Trimming removed 7 bases at V and 2 bases at J, with 9 bases between. This CDR3 spans 11 amino acids. CDR1 SQVTM and CDR2 ANQGSEA come from the germline V gene. The CDR3 DNA reads TGCAGCGGTGGGGACACCTACGAGCAGTACTTC. Translating gives CSGGDTYEQYF.

This clonotype was seen more than once but under ten times. The chain is built from TRBV5-6 and TRBJ2-5; weak D call: TRBD1 (7 bases). CDR1 is SGHDT, CDR2 YYEEEE, per germline. V lost 0 bases and J 5 bases, leaving 11 bases between the germline ends. The CDR3 is made up of 14 amino acids. The CDR3 DNA follows: TGTGCCAGCAGCTTGGAACAGGGGAGGGAGACCCAGTACTTC. This codes for CASSLEQGRETQYF.

V and J are TRBV30 and TRBJ1-2; D ambiguous. The germline gives CDR1 GTSNPN, CDR2 SVGIG (reference sequence). Between the trimmed V and J ends, which lost 3 bases and 2 bases, there was a span of 10 bases. The CDR3 is made up of 13 amino acids. In DNA, the CDR3 is TGTGCCTGGAGCACCGGGAACAACTATGGCTACACCTTC. It specifies CAWSTGNNYGYTF.

This clonotype was observed a handful of times. This chain uses TRBV12-5 with TRBJ2-1; D may be TRBD1 (7 bases). Per the germline V gene, CDR1 is LGHNT and CDR2 is FRNRAP. V lost 1 base and J 12 bases, leaving 16 bases between the germline ends. This CDR3 is 14 amino acids long. The CDR3 DNA follows: TGTGCTAGTGGTTTGGGAGGGGGCGGGAAGGGGCAGTTCTTC. Its protein is CASGLGGGGKGQFF.

This clonotype was picked up a small number of times. The chain employs TRBV5-4 and TRBJ2-1; no clear D. Germline assignment: CDR1 SGHNT and CDR2 YYREEE (reference sequence). The V end was cut by 4 bases, the J end by 1 base, with 18 bases between. The CDR3 contains 17 residues. The CDR3 DNA reads TGTGCCAGCAGCATTGGAACAGCGAGTGGGTCCTACAATGAGCAGTTCTTC. This sequence encodes CASSIGTASGSYNEQFF.

Remarks on this clonotype: Relative to the germline gene, one junction end is altered; a read error may explain this. The chain links TRBV30 to TRBJ1-6; D remains ambiguous. The CDR3 length is 11 residues. From germline, CDR1 is GTSNPN and CDR2 SVGIG (reference sequence). In DNA, the CDR3 is TGTGCCGGGAGGGAGAATTCACCCCTCCACTTT. Residues: CAGRENSPLHF.

This chain uses TRBV5-4 with TRBJ1-1; possible D gene TRBD1, 5 bases. V lost 7 bases to trimming and J lost 1 base, with 11 bases between them. There are 13 residues in the CDR3. Germline CDR1 SGHNT, CDR2 YYREEE (reference sequence). DNA of the CDR3: TGTGCCAGCGCCCGGGGCACGAACACTGAAGCTTTCTTT. Its translation is CASARGTNTEAFF.

This clonotype was counted between two and nine times. J is TRBJ1-2 and V is TRBV20-1; no clear D. The CDR3 contains 12 residues. From germline, CDR1 is DFQATT and CDR2 SNEGSKA (reference sequence). The V end was cut by 5 bases, the J end by 2 bases, with 9 bases between. CDR3 nucleotides: TGCAGTGCTGGACTCCGGAACTATGGCTACACCTTC. It yields the protein CSAGLRNYGYTF.